Presented here are 9 T cell receptor beta chains from one specimen sequenced in a study of glioma-infiltrating T cells. Using RNA template, CDR3s of TCR alpha and beta were amplified with iRepertoire arm-PCR. In TCRdb, the multiplex PCR reads were re-called with MiXCR into one record per CDR3 protein. The sample lists 100,000 to 150,000 distinct CDR3 sequences; around 23% were seen once. The source material was glioma tissue, nonneoplastic brain tissue, or PBMCs (not recorded which). The source is a human donor with low-grade glioma or glioblastoma, undergoing nonglioma brain surgery, or in good health (not recorded which).

This clonotype has just a few counts. It may be a read error: a sequence one base away is much more abundant. In DNA, the CDR3 is TGTGCCAGCAGGGAGCGGGGTCGCCCAGTCCAAGAGGCCCAGTACTTC. It is translated as CASRERGRPVQEAQYF. This sequence joins TRBV28 and TRBJ2-5, with 7 bases identical to TRBD2. CDR1 is MDHEN and CDR2 is SYDVKM in the germline V gene. This CDR3 has 16 amino acids.

Ten or more counts support this clonotype. The chain couples TRBV6-1 to TRBJ2-7, with 11 bases lining up with TRBD1. After removal of 5 bases from V and 1 base from J, the junction contained 4 bases not matched to a gene. Germline V lookup: CDR1 MNHNS, CDR2 SASEGT. This CDR3 spans 15 amino acids. CDR3 sequence: CASSSGQGASYEQYF. CDR3 sequence (DNA): TGTGCCAGCAGTTCCGGACAGGGGGCTTCCTACGAGCAGTACTTC.

This clonotype was seen a few times. The chain employs TRBV30 and TRBJ2-5, with D hard to call. Deletions cut 0 bases from V and 5 bases from J, with 10 bases between. Looked up from germline, CDR1 is GTSNPN and CDR2 is SVGIG (reference sequence). CDR3 length equals 13 residues. The CDR3 DNA follows: TGTGCCTGGAGTGTACAGTCGTACGAGACCCAGTACTTC. Amino acid sequence: CAWSVQSYETQYF.

As regards this clonotype: A read error may explain this, as a much larger clone is one base away. This sequence joins TRBV4-1 and TRBJ2-1; TRBD2 matches at 7 bases. This CDR3 is built from 15 residues. The germline gives CDR1 MGHRA, CDR2 YSYEKL. CDR3 in DNA: TGCGCCAGCAGCCCAAGCTGGACGGGGGGAAATGAGAAGTTCTTC. Its translation is CASSPSWTGGNEKFF.

This clonotype occurred many times. The chain joins TRBV6-1 to TRBJ2-3; the match to TRBD1 covers 8 bases. V gave up 6 bases and J gave up 0 bases; unmatched junction bases: 5. Germline assignment: CDR1 MNHNS and CDR2 SASEGT. The CDR3 length is 15 residues. The chain's CDR3 is CASRKQGVSTDTQYF. Here the CDR3 DNA reads TGTGCCAGCAGGAAACAGGGGGTGAGCACAGATACGCAGTATTTT.

The chain carries TRBV6-5 and TRBJ2-1; D is possibly TRBD2 (6 bases). Germline values: CDR1 MNHEY, CDR2 SVGAGI. The CDR3 sequence is 15 residues long. V lost 6 bases and J 15 bases, leaving 27 bases between the germline ends. The CDR3 DNA reads as TGTGCCAGCAGCCCGGGACTCAACCCATACAATGATCGGTTCTTC. Translated: CASSPGLNPYNDRFF.

This clonotype was seen repeatedly, ten times or more. This rearrangement joins TRBV6-1 to TRBJ2-7; no clear D gene. Germline V CDR1 and CDR2: MNHNS, SASEGT. The CDR3 consists of 14 residues. V lost 7 bases to trimming and J lost 6 bases, with 19 bases between them. The CDR3 nucleotides are TGTGCCAGCACCCCGGCCCAAACCCGAGGCGAGCAGTACTTC. This encodes CASTPAQTRGEQYF.

This clonotype came up many times. The chain links TRBV6-1 to TRBJ1-2; the D is unclear. With 6 bases removed from V and 4 bases from J, the gap between germline ends came to 12 bases. The germline gives CDR1 MNHNS, CDR2 SASEGT. This CDR3 has 13 residues. The CDR3 region is CASSHAVTYGYTF. The CDR3 DNA sequence: TGTGCCAGCAGCCACGCGGTTACCTATGGCTACACCTTC.

This clonotype has ten or more counts. The rearrangement links TRBV6-1 to TRBJ2-7; 8 positions agree with TRBD1. Losses at the gene ends were 5 bases for V and 2 bases for J; bases not matched to a gene: 11. In germline, CDR1 is MNHNS, CDR2 SASEGT. The CDR3 has 16 residues. The CDR3 DNA reads TGTGCCAGCAGTACCCCCGGACAGGGAAAAGCCTACGAGCAGTACTTC. Its translation: CASSTPGQGKAYEQYF.